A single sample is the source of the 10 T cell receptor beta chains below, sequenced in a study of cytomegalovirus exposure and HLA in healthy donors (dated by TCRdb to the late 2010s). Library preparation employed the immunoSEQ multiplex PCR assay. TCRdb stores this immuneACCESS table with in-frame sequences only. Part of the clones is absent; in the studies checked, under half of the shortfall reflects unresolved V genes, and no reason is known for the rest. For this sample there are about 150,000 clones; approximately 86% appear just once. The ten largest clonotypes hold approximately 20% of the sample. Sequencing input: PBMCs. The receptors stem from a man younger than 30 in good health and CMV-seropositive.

CDR3 nucleotide sequence: TGTGCCAGCAGCCCCATAAGCGGCTATTACAATGAGCAGTTCTTC. It encodes CASSPISGYYNEQFF. This chain connects TRBV7-8 to TRBJ2-1; D is possibly TRBD2 (5 bases). The CDR3 contains 15 residues. Germline V CDR1 and CDR2: SGHVS, FQNEAQ. V lost 5 bases, J lost 4 bases, and 15 bases lay in between.

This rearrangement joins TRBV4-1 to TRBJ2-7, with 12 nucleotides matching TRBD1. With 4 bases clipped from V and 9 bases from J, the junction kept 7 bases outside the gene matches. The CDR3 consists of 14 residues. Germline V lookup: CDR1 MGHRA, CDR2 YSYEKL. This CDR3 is CASSPGDRGHRQYF. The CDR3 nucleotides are TGCGCCAGCAGCCCCGGGGACAGGGGGCATAGGCAGTACTTC.

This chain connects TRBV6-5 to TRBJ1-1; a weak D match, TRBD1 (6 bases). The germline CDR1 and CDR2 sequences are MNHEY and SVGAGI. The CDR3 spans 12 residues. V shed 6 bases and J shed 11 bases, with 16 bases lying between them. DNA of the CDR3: TGTGCCAGCAGCTCCACGCGGGGGCATGCTTTCTTT. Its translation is CASSSTRGHAFF.

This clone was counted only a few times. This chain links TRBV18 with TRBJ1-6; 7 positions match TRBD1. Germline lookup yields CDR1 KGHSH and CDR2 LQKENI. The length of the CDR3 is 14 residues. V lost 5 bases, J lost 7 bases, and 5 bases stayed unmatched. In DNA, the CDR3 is TGTGCCAGCTCAAGACAGGGATCCAATTCACCCCTCCACTTT. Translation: CASSRQGSNSPLHF.

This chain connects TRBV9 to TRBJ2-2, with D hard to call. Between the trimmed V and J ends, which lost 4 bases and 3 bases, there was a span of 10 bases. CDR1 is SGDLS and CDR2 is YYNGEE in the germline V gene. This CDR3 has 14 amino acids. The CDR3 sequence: CASSQVQDTGELFF. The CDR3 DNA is TGTGCCAGCAGCCAGGTCCAGGACACCGGGGAGCTGTTTTTT. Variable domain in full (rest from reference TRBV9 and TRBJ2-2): DSGVTQTPKHLITATGQRVTLRCSPRSGDLSVYWYQQSLDQGLQFLIQYYNGEERAKGNILERFSAQQFPDLHSELNLSSLELGDSALYFCASSQVQDTGELFFGEGSRLTVL.

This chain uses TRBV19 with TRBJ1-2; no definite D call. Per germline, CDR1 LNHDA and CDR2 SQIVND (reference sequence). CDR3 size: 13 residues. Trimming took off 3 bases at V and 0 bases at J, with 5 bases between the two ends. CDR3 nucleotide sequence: TGTGCCAGTAGTATCGGTTCTAACTATGGCTACACCTTC. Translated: CASSIGSNYGYTF. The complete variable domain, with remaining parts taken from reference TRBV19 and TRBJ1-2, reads DGGITQSPKYLFRKEGQNVTLSCEQNLNHDAMYWYRQDPGQGLRLIYYSQIVNDFQKGDIAEGYSVSREKKESFPLTVTSAQKNPTAFYLCASSIGSNYGYTFGSGTRLTVV.

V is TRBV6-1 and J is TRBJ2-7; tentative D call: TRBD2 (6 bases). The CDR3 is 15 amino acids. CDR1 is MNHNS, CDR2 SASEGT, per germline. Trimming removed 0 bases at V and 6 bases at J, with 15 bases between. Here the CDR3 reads CASSEAGTPYVEQYF. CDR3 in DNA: TGTGCCAGCAGTGAAGCCGGGACTCCCTACGTCGAGCAGTACTTC.

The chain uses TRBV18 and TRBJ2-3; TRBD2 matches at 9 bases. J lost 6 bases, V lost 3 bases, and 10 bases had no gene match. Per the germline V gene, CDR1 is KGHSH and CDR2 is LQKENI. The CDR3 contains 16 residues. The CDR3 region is CASSPGTSQYRDTQYF. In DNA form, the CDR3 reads TGTGCCAGCTCACCGGGGACTAGCCAGTATAGGGATACGCAGTATTTT.

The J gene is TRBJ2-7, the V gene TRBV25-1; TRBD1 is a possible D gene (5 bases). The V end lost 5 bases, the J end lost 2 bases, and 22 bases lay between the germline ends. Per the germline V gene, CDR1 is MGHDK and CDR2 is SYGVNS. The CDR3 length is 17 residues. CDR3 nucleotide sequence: TGTGCCAGCAGTCCCTCATTTCCTGGTGACAGCCCCTACGAGCAGTACTTC. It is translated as CASSPSFPGDSPYEQYF.

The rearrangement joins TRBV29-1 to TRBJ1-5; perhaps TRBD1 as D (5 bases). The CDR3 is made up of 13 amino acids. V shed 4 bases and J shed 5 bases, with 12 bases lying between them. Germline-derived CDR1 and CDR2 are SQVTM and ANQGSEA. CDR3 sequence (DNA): TGCAGCGTTGCCCCAGGGAGGGATCAGCCCCAGCATTTT. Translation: CSVAPGRDQPQHF. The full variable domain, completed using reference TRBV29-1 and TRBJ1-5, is SAVISQKPSRDICQRGTSLTIQCQVDSQVTMMFWYRQQPGQSLTLIATANQGSEATYESGFVIDKFPISRPNLTFSTLTVSNMSPEDSSIYLCSVAPGRDQPQHFGDGTRLSIL.